One and the same sample provided the 3 T cell receptor beta chains below, sequenced in a study of blood T cells in healthy people across ages. The second PCR ran roughly 6 to 11 cycles with a sample-barcoded 5' primer and J-beta primers. TCRdb itself ran the 5' RACE reads through MiXCR, one entry per CDR3 protein. This table holds roughly 1,700,000 distinct CDR3 sequences, approximately 30% found once. The sample taken for sequencing was blood. Receptor source: a woman aged 25 to 39 in good health.

The gene calls are TRBV7-2 and TRBJ2-3, with D possibly being TRBD2 (6 bases). There are 16 residues in the CDR3. Trimming cost V 1 base and J 4 bases, with 15 bases left between them. Germline CDR1 SGHTA, CDR2 FQGNSA. CDR3 protein: CASSLVAVGWSDTQYF. CDR3 in DNA: TGTGCCAGCAGCTTAGTAGCGGTAGGCTGGTCAGATACGCAGTATTTT.

This clonotype showed up just a few times. This chain joins TRBV7-2 and TRBJ1-2; TRBD1 agrees at 7 bases. The V gene end was trimmed by 5 bases and the J gene end by 8 bases; junction bases not matched to a gene: 11. The germline V gene has CDR1 SGHTA and CDR2 FQGNSA. This CDR3 comprises 14 residues. In nucleotides, the CDR3 is TGTGCCAGCAGCCCCGGACAGGCCGTGGGGGGCTACACCTTC. It translates to CASSPGQAVGGYTF.

This clonotype was seen only a few times. The chain carries TRBV12-3 or TRBV12-4 and TRBJ2-3, with a tentative D call TRBD2 (6 bases). The CDR3 spans 15 residues. The V end lost 8 bases, the J end lost 1 base, and 16 bases lay between the germline ends. The CDR3 here is CASGEVSGGTDTQYF. The DNA for the CDR3 is TGTGCCAGCGGGGAGGTATCGGGGGGCACAGATACGCAGTATTTT.